The 23 T cell receptor beta chains presented below share a single source sample, sequenced in a study of beta chain features in type 1 diabetes. Points from the study as a whole: Shorter TCRB CDR3s, moderately but significantly so, were found in Type 1 diabetes patients in all four CD4+ subsets.

Expressed TCRB transcripts got sequenced, as all isolated RNA was reverse transcribed. Assay: immunoSEQ multiplex PCR; the TCRdb copy retains only in-frame clones and omits some. This table has about 340,000 clones, about 14% appearing once. Their antigens remain unidentified. Sequenced input: naive CD4+ T cells from blood. The origin of the receptors is a woman between 18 and 29 years old with type 1 diabetes.

This clone was seen just once. The chain couples TRBV18 to TRBJ2-7; 9 bases map to TRBD2. Germline V gene sequence: CDR1 KGHSH, CDR2 LQKENI. The CDR3 length is 14 residues. V shed 3 bases and J 2 bases; nucleotides not matched to a gene: 2. As DNA, the CDR3 is TGTGCCAGCTCACCCGGGACTAGCCCCTACGAGCAGTACTTC. Its protein product is CASSPGTSPYEQYF.

The V gene is TRBV4-3, the J gene TRBJ1-1; D gene uncertain. Germline V lookup: CDR1 LGHNA, CDR2 YSLEER. V lost 0 bases, J lost 8 bases, and 13 bases lay in between. This CDR3 has 14 amino acids. The CDR3 here is CASSQDQVASEAFF. The CDR3 DNA is TGCGCCAGCAGCCAAGATCAGGTCGCTAGCGAAGCTTTCTTT.

This chain joins TRBV28 and TRBJ1-5; a possible D gene is TRBD1 (6 bases). Germline assignment: CDR1 MDHEN and CDR2 SYDVKM. This CDR3 is 12 amino acids long. V lost 5 bases and J lost 6, with 8 bases in between. For the CDR3, the DNA is TGTGCCAGCAGTACAGGGAGTCAGCCCCAGCATTTT. Translating it yields CASSTGSQPQHF.

This clone showed up just a few times. The gene calls are TRBV5-1 and TRBJ2-6; D is undetermined. The CDR3 length is 17 residues. The V end was cut by 5 bases, the J end by 0 bases, with 15 bases between. CDR1 and CDR2 from the germline V gene are SGHRS and YFSETQ. CDR3 sequence reads: CASRSWPEASGANVLTF. The CDR3 DNA is TGCGCCAGCAGATCGTGGCCTGAGGCCTCTGGGGCCAACGTCCTGACTTTC. Using reference TRBV5-1 and TRBJ2-6 for the parts outside the CDR3, the full variable domain is KAGVTQTPRYLIKTRGQQVTLSCSPISGHRSVSWYQQTPGQGLQFLFEYFSETQRNKGNFPGRFSGRQFSNSRSEMNVSTLELGDSALYLCASRSWPEASGANVLTFGAGSRLTVL.

A few counts support this clone. This chain joins TRBV10-3 and TRBJ2-5; D gene unclear. Germline V lookup: CDR1 ENHRY, CDR2 SYGVKD. V was pared by 6 bases and J by 7 bases, with 15 bases between. The CDR3 consists of 13 residues. For the CDR3, the DNA is TGTGCCATCAGCTTTACAGTAGAAGGGACCCAGTACTTC. Its translation: CAISFTVEGTQYF.

This clone has a handful of counts. The rearrangement joins TRBV6-5 to TRBJ2-1, with D unclear. Trimming pared 3 bases from V and 0 bases from J, leaving 6 bases between. The CDR3 has 14 residues. Germline-derived CDR1 and CDR2 are MNHEY and SVGAGI. The CDR3 loop is CASSYRSSYNEQFF. The CDR3 DNA reads as TGTGCCAGCAGTTATCGGAGCTCCTACAATGAGCAGTTCTTC.

The chain uses TRBV18 and TRBJ1-1; a weak D match, TRBD1 (5 bases). The CDR3 totals 14 residues. The germline CDR1 and CDR2 sequences are KGHSH and LQKENI. The germline V and J ends were trimmed by 2 bases and 4 bases, with 11 bases remaining between them. CDR3 sequence: CASSPGARGTEAFF. The DNA of the CDR3 is TGTGCCAGCTCACCAGGGGCGCGGGGCACTGAAGCTTTCTTT.

The DNA of the CDR3 is TGTGCCAGCACCTTGGGGGGTAATCAGCCCCAGCATTTT. Encoded protein: CASTLGGNQPQHF. The rearrangement links TRBV7-3 to TRBJ1-5; the D gene is possibly TRBD1 (5 bases). Trimming removed 7 bases at V and 4 bases at J, with 11 bases between. The CDR3 is 13 residues long. Looked up from germline, CDR1 is SGHTA and CDR2 is FQGTGA.

This clone was recorded a few times. The chain is built from TRBV5-4 and TRBJ2-3, with TRBD2 as a possible D gene (6 bases). CDR3 length: 16 residues. CDR1 and CDR2 from the germline V gene are SGHNT and YYREEE (reference sequence). The V end lost 0 bases, the J end lost 5 bases, and 16 bases lay between the germline ends. The CDR3 is CASSLEGLSPQDTQYF. The CDR3 bases are TGTGCCAGCAGCTTGGAGGGACTCTCCCCACAAGATACGCAGTATTTT.

V gene TRBV18 combines with J gene TRBJ2-2, with D unresolved. CDR1 and CDR2 from the germline V gene are KGHSH and LQKENI. V was shortened by 4 bases and J by 6 bases, with 18 bases between the two germline ends. The CDR3 is 16 amino acids. This CDR3 is CASSRGVGIEAGELFF. DNA for the CDR3: TGTGCCAGCTCACGAGGTGTAGGAATCGAGGCCGGGGAGCTGTTTTTT.

J is TRBJ2-7 and V is TRBV28; tentatively, D is TRBD1 (7 bases). V lost 6 bases and J 0 bases, leaving 12 bases between the germline ends. Germline lookup yields CDR1 MDHEN and CDR2 SYDVKM. The CDR3 has 14 residues. Here the CDR3 DNA reads TGTGCCAGCAGGGGGCAGGGGGGCTCCTACGAGCAGTACGTC. Its translation is CASRGQGGSYEQYV.

V and J are TRBV29-1 and TRBJ1-2; no definite D call. Germline CDR1 and CDR2: SQVTM and ANQGSEA. Trimming pared 4 bases from V and 0 bases from J, leaving 12 bases between. The CDR3 extends over 14 amino acids. CDR3 in DNA: TGCAGCGTTGCGAACAGTGAGACTAACTATGGCTACACCTTC. The encoded protein is CSVANSETNYGYTF.

The CDR3 DNA sequence: TGTGCCAGCTCACCACTAATCCGTGCAGGGGCCACAGATACGCAGTATTTT. Protein: CASSPLIRAGATDTQYF. The J gene is TRBJ2-3, the V gene TRBV18, with D possibly being TRBD1 (6 bases). The CDR3 loop spans 17 amino acids. V was shortened by 1 base and J by 2 bases, with 16 bases between the two germline ends. Germline CDR1 is KGHSH and CDR2 is LQKENI.

This clone came up a few times. V gene TRBV18 combines with J gene TRBJ2-7, with 8 bases aligning to TRBD1. CDR1 KGHSH and CDR2 LQKENI come from the germline V gene. This CDR3 region has 15 residues. Germline trimming cut 4 bases from V and 0 bases from J; bases unmatched to any gene: 5. Here the CDR3 reads CASSLTGADSYEQYF. The CDR3 nucleotides are TGTGCCAGCTCACTGACAGGGGCCGACTCCTACGAGCAGTACTTC.

The chain is built from TRBV7-2 and TRBJ1-4; D is unresolved. Trimming pared 2 bases from V and 8 bases from J, leaving 15 bases between. This CDR3 has 15 residues. Per germline, CDR1 SGHTA and CDR2 FQGNSA. The CDR3, as DNA: TGTGCCAGCAGCTTATGGATGTCGGCGGGGGAAAAACTGTTTTTT. This translates into CASSLWMSAGEKLFF.

This clone was recorded a few times. This chain's CDR3 is CASSLGEGMGPQHF. Written as DNA, the CDR3 is TGTGCCAGCAGCTTAGGAGAGGGTATGGGGCCCCAGCATTTT. V is TRBV7-9 and J is TRBJ1-5; no clear D. The CDR3 is 14 residues long. Looked up from germline, CDR1 is SEHNR and CDR2 is FQNEAQ (reference sequence). Trimming stripped 1 base from V and 9 bases from J, with 13 bases between.

The chain links TRBV25-1 to TRBJ1-2; 7 bases match TRBD1. V shed 4 bases, J shed 8 bases, and the junction held 13 bases outside the gene matches. CDR1 is MGHDK and CDR2 is SYGVNS in the germline V gene. CDR3 length: 15 amino acids. The CDR3 is CASSVGGAFLWGYTF. In DNA, the CDR3 is TGTGCCAGCAGTGTAGGGGGCGCGTTTCTGTGGGGCTACACCTTC.

The V and J genes are TRBV30 and TRBJ2-1; 8 positions match TRBD1. The V and J ends lost 1 base and 6 bases, in that order; junction bases with no gene match: 8. The CDR3 is 15 residues long. Germline loops: CDR1 GTSNPN, CDR2 SVGIG (reference sequence). The CDR3 DNA reads as TGTGCCTGGAGTGGAGGACAGGGACGATTCAATGAGCAGTTCTTC. It is translated as CAWSGGQGRFNEQFF.

This clone was found a few times. CDR3 sequence (DNA): TGCGCCAGCAGCCAAAAGAGGCCCAGGGGATGGGAAAGAGCAGTATATCAGTTCTTC. This translates into CASSQKRPRGWERAVYQFF. This chain links TRBV4-3 with TRBJ2-1, with D perhaps TRBD1 (6 bases). V dropped 2 bases and J dropped 13 bases, with 33 bases sitting between them. CDR1 is LGHNA, CDR2 YSLEER, per germline. The CDR3 has 19 residues.

V gene TRBV9 combines with J gene TRBJ2-2; D is perhaps TRBD1 (5 bases). CDR3 size: 14 residues. Trimming took off 0 bases at V and 6 bases at J, with 9 bases between the two ends. Germline CDR1 reads SGDLS; CDR2 reads YYNGEE. CDR3 residues: CASSVEGEPGELFF. As DNA, the CDR3 is TGTGCCAGCAGCGTAGAAGGGGAACCCGGGGAGCTGTTTTTT.

This clone was observed a few times. The rearrangement links TRBV25-1 to TRBJ2-7, with TRBD2 as a possible D gene (6 bases). The CDR3 consists of 13 residues. V was trimmed by 6 bases and J by 0 bases, leaving 9 bases between them. Germline CDR1 and CDR2: MGHDK and SYGVNS. CDR3 amino acids: CASRGEVSYEQYF. CDR3 nucleotides: TGTGCCAGCAGGGGGGAGGTCTCCTACGAGCAGTACTTC.

This clone showed up just a few times. V gene TRBV11-2 combines with J gene TRBJ2-5, with no clear D. CDR1 is SGHAT and CDR2 is FQNNGV in the germline V gene. V gave up 6 bases and J gave up 1 base, with 12 bases separating them. The length of the CDR3 is 14 residues. The CDR3 protein is CASSRGPAQETQYF. The CDR3 nucleotides are TGTGCCAGCAGTCGAGGCCCGGCCCAAGAGACCCAGTACTTC.

On this clone: A read error may produce the germline difference seen at one junction end. V and J are TRBV30 and TRBJ1-4; D call uncertain. This CDR3 comprises 13 residues. Germline lookup yields CDR1 GTSNPN and CDR2 SVGIG (reference sequence). CDR3 bases: TGTGCCTGGAGTCTAGGTGGGTCCGAAAACCTGTTTTTT. Translated: CAWSLGGSENLFF.